The 30 T cell receptor beta chains below all came from one sample that was sequenced in a study of blood T cell repertoires in COVID-19 (TCRdb year 2020). The library was made by the immunoSEQ multiplex PCR assay. Not all clones reach the TCRdb copy of this immuneACCESS table, which keeps in-frame sequences only. Checked studies attribute under half of the gap to unresolved V genes and leave the rest unexplained. The sample records about 260,000 clones, approximately 84% of which are singletons. 8% to 9.5% of the sample belongs to the ten largest clones. The sample comprised peripheral blood. The receptors originated from a human donor in a cohort sampled during active COVID-19.

This chain links TRBV27 with TRBJ1-6, with a weak D call TRBD1 (5 bases). The CDR3 spans 12 residues. With 6 bases removed from V and 13 bases from J, the gap between germline ends came to 13 bases. The germline gives CDR1 MNHEY, CDR2 SMNVEV (reference sequence). CDR3 in amino acids: CASRMDKGPLHF. The CDR3, as DNA: TGTGCCAGCAGGATGGACAAAGGTCCCCTCCACTTT.

The rearrangement joins TRBV6-2 or TRBV6-3 to TRBJ2-2; 9 bases fit TRBD1. Germline-derived CDR1 and CDR2 are MNHEY and SVGEGT. Germline trimming cut 6 bases from V and 7 bases from J; bases unmatched to any gene: 15. The CDR3 consists of 17 residues. Here the CDR3 reads CASSRAGHRGQSGELFF. CDR3 coding DNA: TGTGCCAGCAGCAGAGCGGGTCACAGGGGGCAGAGCGGGGAGCTGTTTTTT.

The J gene is TRBJ1-1, the V gene TRBV18; TRBD1 is a possible D gene (6 bases). This CDR3 contains 15 residues. Germline assignment: CDR1 KGHSH and CDR2 LQKENI. Trimming stripped 2 bases from V and 3 bases from J, with 13 bases between. The CDR3, as DNA: TGTGCCAGCTCACCAGAGGGGGGACTAGACACTGAAGCTTTCTTT. Translation: CASSPEGGLDTEAFF.

The rearrangement joins TRBV5-1 to TRBJ2-7; TRBD1 is a possible D gene (6 bases). Germline values: CDR1 SGHRS, CDR2 YFSETQ. The ends were cut back, 5 bases at V and 2 bases at J, with 20 bases in the middle. The CDR3 totals 16 residues. In nucleotides, the CDR3 is TGCGCCAGCAGACCAAACGCAGGGGCGGCCACCTACGAGCAGTACTTC. As protein: CASRPNAGAATYEQYF. The variable domain in full, with the rest retrieved from reference TRBV5-1 and TRBJ2-7, is KAGVTQTPRYLIKTRGQQVTLSCSPISGHRSVSWYQQTPGQGLQFLFEYFSETQRNKGNFPGRFSGRQFSNSRSEMNVSTLELGDSALYLCASRPNAGAATYEQYFGPGTRLTVT.

This chain links TRBV14 with TRBJ2-2, with D uncertain. This CDR3 spans 14 amino acids. Trimming removed 9 bases at V and 5 bases at J, with 16 bases between. Germline V CDR1 and CDR2: SGHDN, FVKESK. The CDR3 spells CASSLLVKTGELFF. The CDR3 DNA is TGTGCCAGTTCATTGTTAGTAAAGACCGGGGAGCTGTTTTTT.

V is TRBV11-2 and J is TRBJ2-5; 14 nucleotides line up with TRBD2. Germline V gene data show CDR1 as SGHAT and CDR2 as FQNNGV. The CDR3 loop spans 18 amino acids. Trimming at V came to 0 bases and at J to 2 bases, leaving 5 bases not matched to a gene. The CDR3 here is CASSLDFRLAGGQETQYF. The CDR3 DNA sequence: TGTGCCAGCAGCTTAGACTTCAGACTAGCGGGAGGGCAAGAGACCCAGTACTTC.

In this sample, this clone turned up a few times. The chain combines TRBV19 with TRBJ1-6; D is perhaps TRBD1 (6 bases). Germline CDR1 LNHDA, CDR2 SQIVND (reference sequence). The length of the CDR3 is 13 residues. With 6 bases removed from V and 7 bases from J, the gap between germline ends came to 10 bases. The CDR3 DNA reads TGTGCCAGTAGCGGGACATCAAATTCACCCCTCCACTTT. Amino acids: CASSGTSNSPLHF.

The chain is built from TRBV3-1 (or the pseudogene TRBV3-2) and TRBJ2-1, with a weak D call TRBD2 (6 bases). Germline lookup yields CDR1 LGHDT and CDR2 YNNKEL (reference sequence). Trimming stripped 4 bases from V and 8 bases from J, with 12 bases between. CDR3 length equals 13 residues. For the CDR3, the DNA is TGTGCCAGCAGCCGAAAACCGGGGGATGAGCAGTTCTTC. Translating it yields CASSRKPGDEQFF.

This chain connects TRBV6-6 to TRBJ1-5; 7 positions agree with TRBD1. The J segment lost 3 bases and the V segment lost 0 bases, leaving 5 bases of the junction unmatched. The CDR3 covers 16 residues. Germline assignment: CDR1 MNHNY and CDR2 SVGAGI (reference sequence). The CDR3 coding sequence is TGTGCCAGCAGTTACTCTCCAGGGGGGAACAATCAGCCCCAGCATTTT. Protein product: CASSYSPGGNNQPQHF.

The CDR3 bases are TGTGCCCGAAGTAGCCGGACAGGGACTACCGGGGAGCTGTTTTTT. Translation gives CARSSRTGTTGELFF. The chain employs TRBV19 and TRBJ2-2; TRBD1 matches at 8 bases. Germline-derived CDR1 and CDR2 are LNHDA and SQIVND (reference sequence). The CDR3 is 15 residues long. Trimming took 11 bases from V and 5 from J; bases not matched to a gene: 13.

CDR3 bases: TGTGCCAGTAGCAGCACAGATACGCAGTATTTT. Amino acid sequence: CASSSTDTQYF. The chain links TRBV10-3 to TRBJ2-3; D remains unclear. Germline V lookup: CDR1 ENHRY, CDR2 SYGVKD. The CDR3 is 11 amino acids. V was clipped by 10 bases and J by 0 bases, with 5 bases between them.

This clone was counted only a few times. The DNA of the CDR3 is TGTGCCAGCTCAGACGCGGGAGGGTTCCATGAGCAGTTCTTC. Encoded protein: CASSDAGGFHEQFF. The V call is TRBV5-4, the J call TRBJ2-1, with 9 positions matching TRBD2. The CDR3 contains 14 residues. Germline CDR1 and CDR2: SGHNT and YYREEE (reference sequence). V dropped 7 bases and J dropped 8; count of bases not matched to a gene: 10.

The genes are TRBV7-9 and TRBJ1-3; 9 nucleotides align to TRBD1. With 4 bases clipped from V and 4 bases from J, the junction kept 8 bases outside the gene matches. CDR3 size: 16 residues. Germline loops: CDR1 SEHNR, CDR2 FQNEAQ (reference sequence). CDR3 in DNA: TGTGCCAGCAGCTACCGGGGACAGGGAATAGGAAACACCATATATTTT. It specifies CASSYRGQGIGNTIYF.

The CDR3 is CASVARDGGGYTF. CDR3 DNA: TGTGCCAGCGTTGCCCGGGACGGGGGGGGCTACACCTTC. The J gene is TRBJ1-2, the V gene TRBV2, with a tentative D call TRBD1 (5 bases). This CDR3 has 13 amino acids. The germline V gene has CDR1 SNHLY and CDR2 FYNNEI. Trimming pared 8 bases from V and 8 bases from J, leaving 18 bases between.

On this clone itself: The sample has other DNA sequences that encode this CDR3 too. The chain carries TRBV7-2 and TRBJ2-7, with D perhaps matching TRBD2 (5 bases). The germline V gene has CDR1 SGHTA and CDR2 FQGNSA. CDR3 size: 12 residues. The V and J ends lost 2 bases and 3 bases respectively, with 5 bases between them. The CDR3 loop is CASSLRGYEQYF. The CDR3 DNA reads TGTGCCAGCAGCTTACGGGGCTACGAGCAGTACTTC.

This sequence joins TRBV5-1 and TRBJ1-3; no clear D. Germline V gene lookup returns CDR1 SGHRS and CDR2 YFSETQ. The CDR3 is 16 residues long. V was shortened by 0 bases and J by 0 bases, with 10 bases between the two germline ends. CDR3 loop: CASSLGPGPSGNTIYF. DNA for the CDR3: TGCGCCAGCAGCTTGGGTCCGGGTCCCTCTGGAAACACCATATATTTT.

The chain couples TRBV6-5 to TRBJ1-5, with D uncertain. Between the trimmed V and J ends, which lost 5 bases and 0 bases, there was a span of 8 bases. This CDR3 comprises 14 residues. CDR1 and CDR2 from the germline V gene are MNHEY and SVGAGI. The CDR3: CASSPGFSNQPQHF. The CDR3 nucleotides read TGTGCCAGCAGTCCAGGCTTTAGCAATCAGCCCCAGCATTTT.

The chain couples TRBV4-1 to TRBJ1-4; 9 nucleotides agree with TRBD1. Germline V gene lookup returns CDR1 MGHRA and CDR2 YSYEKL. The CDR3 is 14 residues long. V lost 4 bases to trimming and J lost 7 bases; unmatched junction nucleotides: 4. This CDR3 is CASSLRQGGEKLFF. In DNA, the CDR3 is TGCGCCAGCAGCCTCCGACAGGGGGGTGAAAAACTGTTTTTT.

This clone has just a few counts. The J gene is TRBJ1-1, the V gene TRBV11-2; 7 nucleotides align to TRBD1. V dropped 4 bases and J dropped 7; count of bases not matched to a gene: 6. This CDR3 region has 13 residues. The germline V gene has CDR1 SGHAT and CDR2 FQNNGV. The CDR3 spells CASSWDSVVEAFF. The CDR3 DNA sequence: TGTGCCAGCAGCTGGGACAGTGTCGTTGAAGCTTTCTTT.

V and J are TRBV7-9 and TRBJ2-7; 10 bases align to TRBD1. Germline CDR1 SEHNR, CDR2 FQNEAQ (reference sequence). There are 13 residues in the CDR3. V trimming: 5 bases; J trimming: 3 bases; junction bases outside the gene matches: 1. The CDR3 region is CASSGQGVYEQYF. In DNA, the CDR3 is TGTGCCAGCAGCGGACAGGGGGTCTACGAGCAGTACTTC.

The V gene is TRBV29-1, the J gene TRBJ2-5, with a weak D call TRBD1 (5 bases). Germline CDR1 SQVTM, CDR2 ANQGSEA. The V gene lost 7 bases and the J gene lost 2 bases, with 11 bases spanning the gap. The CDR3 runs to 12 residues. The CDR3 is CSAAQGQETQYF. The DNA of the CDR3 is TGCAGCGCAGCCCAGGGACAAGAGACCCAGTACTTC. The full variable domain, with the rest looked up from reference TRBV29-1 and TRBJ2-5, is SAVISQKPSRDICQRGTSLTIQCQVDSQVTMMFWYRQQPGQSLTLIATANQGSEATYESGFVIDKFPISRPNLTFSTLTVSNMSPEDSSIYLCSAAQGQETQYFGPGTRLLVL.

This chain links TRBV6-1 with TRBJ1-2; D not resolved. The germline V and J ends were trimmed by 3 bases and 3 bases, with 8 bases remaining between them. The CDR3 totals 13 residues. The germline gives CDR1 MNHNS, CDR2 SASEGT. Here the CDR3 reads CASSEIGDYGYTF. In DNA form, the CDR3 reads TGTGCCAGCAGTGAGATAGGAGACTATGGCTACACCTTC.

This clone was seen a few times. The rearrangement links TRBV11-2 to TRBJ2-7, with a weak D call TRBD1 (5 bases). Germline loops: CDR1 SGHAT, CDR2 FQNNGV. Trimming removed 5 bases at V and 2 bases at J, with 16 bases between. The CDR3 loop spans 15 amino acids. CDR3 in amino acids: CASSPGWTSAYEQYF. The CDR3, as DNA: TGTGCCAGCAGCCCAGGTTGGACATCGGCCTACGAGCAGTACTTC.

In nucleotides, the CDR3 is TGTGCCAGCAGCCCTTACTTGTACCTATCACCCCTCCACTTT. Its protein product is CASSPYLYLSPLHF. The chain carries TRBV3-1 (or the pseudogene TRBV3-2) and TRBJ1-6; no definite D call. The V end was cut by 4 bases, the J end by 10 bases, with 14 bases between. In germline, CDR1 is LGHDT, CDR2 YNNKEL (reference sequence). CDR3 length: 14 residues.

The rearrangement uses TRBV13 and TRBJ2-3; D is unclear. V shed 4 bases and J shed 0 bases, with 14 bases lying between them. Germline CDR1 reads PRHDT; CDR2 reads FYEKMQ (reference sequence). The CDR3 runs 16 residues. For the CDR3, the DNA is TGTGCCAGCAGCTCCGTCCAAGAGGCGAGCACAGATACGCAGTATTTT. It translates to CASSSVQEASTDTQYF.

J is TRBJ2-4 and V is TRBV20-1; 11 nucleotides align to TRBD2. The length of the CDR3 is 12 residues. Germline V lookup: CDR1 DFQATT, CDR2 SNEGSKA (reference sequence). V was pared by 3 bases and J by 11 bases, with 3 bases of the junction left unmatched. Here the CDR3 reads CSASVTSGVQYF. The CDR3 nucleotides are TGCAGTGCTAGTGTGACTAGCGGGGTTCAGTACTTC.

This clone was observed a handful of times. The chain has TRBV27 and TRBJ2-1, with TRBD2 matching over 10 bases. The CDR3 length is 15 residues. Germline-derived CDR1 and CDR2 are MNHEY and SMNVEV (reference sequence). J lost 9 bases, V lost 8 bases, and 13 bases had no gene match. CDR3 nucleotide sequence: TGTGCCAGCCAATTCCTGGCTAGCGGGGGACCTGAGCAGTTCTTC. Translation gives CASQFLASGGPEQFF.

With respect to this clone: The junction differs from germline at one of its ends, possibly a read error. The V gene is TRBV7-7, the J gene TRBJ2-7, with 13 positions matching TRBD2. The CDR3 extends over 14 amino acids. Germline-derived CDR1 and CDR2 are SSHAT and FNYEAQ (reference sequence). The CDR3 here is CASSPGLAGDEQYF. CDR3 nucleotide sequence: TGTGCTAGCAGCCCTGGACTAGCGGGGGACGAGCAGTACTTC.

V gene TRBV6-5 combines with J gene TRBJ2-7; TRBD2 matches 10 bases. CDR1 and CDR2 from the germline V gene are MNHEY and SVGAGI. The CDR3 consists of 16 residues. The J segment lost 2 bases and the V segment lost 0 bases, leaving 4 bases of the junction unmatched. In DNA, the CDR3 is TGTGCCAGCAGTTACTCGTCTAGCGGGAGTCCCTACGAGCAGTACTTC. The encoded protein is CASSYSSSGSPYEQYF.

The chain recombines TRBV11-2 with TRBJ1-6; D ambiguous. Germline V CDR1 and CDR2: SGHAT, FQNNGV. V was pared by 5 bases and J by 0 bases, with 17 bases between. This CDR3 contains 18 residues. The CDR3 region has the DNA TGTGCCAGCAGCCCAACTCCGGGTTTCAGCTCCTATAATTCACCCCTCCACTTT. As protein: CASSPTPGFSSYNSPLHF.